One and the same sample provided the 20 T cell receptor beta chains below, sequenced in a study of blood T cell repertoires in COVID-19. Sequenced by immunoSEQ multiplex PCR; TCRdb stores in-frame clones only, minus some. The sample has more than 200,000 clones, about four fifths seen once. Sample: peripheral blood. The receptor source for this set is a middle-aged woman with active or convalescent COVID-19.

CDR3 sequence (DNA): TGTGCCATCAGAGATGGGGGGGACAATCAGCCCCAGCATTTT. This gives the protein CAIRDGGDNQPQHF. This chain links TRBV10-3 with TRBJ1-5; D possibly corresponds to TRBD1 (5 bases). CDR3 size: 14 residues. Trimming shortened V by 6 bases and J by 3 bases, and 12 bases separated the two germline ends. Germline V lookup: CDR1 ENHRY, CDR2 SYGVKD.

The gene calls are TRBV29-1 and TRBJ1-6; D possibly corresponds to TRBD1 (5 bases). Germline V gives CDR1 SQVTM, CDR2 ANQGSEA. CDR3 length: 13 amino acids. The V end lost 4 bases, the J end lost 5 bases, and 9 bases lay between the germline ends. The CDR3 protein is CSVVSGDNSPLHF. The DNA for the CDR3 is TGCAGCGTTGTCTCGGGGGATAATTCACCCCTCCACTTT. Supplemented by reference TRBV29-1 and TRBJ1-6, the full variable domain reads SAVISQKPSRDICQRGTSLTIQCQVDSQVTMMFWYRQQPGQSLTLIATANQGSEATYESGFVIDKFPISRPNLTFSTLTVSNMSPEDSSIYLCSVVSGDNSPLHFGNGTRLTVT.

This chain connects TRBV25-1 to TRBJ2-3, with 16 nucleotides matching TRBD2. Trimming removed 6 bases from V and 3 bases from J; junction bases left unmatched: 3. Germline V gives CDR1 MGHDK, CDR2 SYGVNS. The CDR3 spans 16 residues. CDR3 nucleotide sequence: TGTGCCAGCAGAGGGACTAGCGGGGGGGCAACAGATACGCAGTATTTT. Translating gives CASRGTSGGATDTQYF.

The rearrangement links TRBV28 to TRBJ1-4; 7 nucleotides align to TRBD1. The germline V gene has CDR1 MDHEN and CDR2 SYDVKM. CDR3 length: 16 residues. Trimming cost V 2 bases and J 0 bases; bases outside gene matches: 3. As DNA, the CDR3 is TGTGCCAGCAGTTTACAGGGGGTTGCAACTAATGAAAAACTGTTTTTT. This translates into CASSLQGVATNEKLFF.

The chain is built from TRBV6-1 and TRBJ1-3; a possible D gene is TRBD1 (5 bases). With 0 bases removed from V and 0 bases from J, the gap between germline ends came to 12 bases. The length of the CDR3 is 17 residues. CDR1 is MNHNS and CDR2 is SASEGT in the germline V gene. CDR3 sequence: CASSEAVQVYSGNTIYF. The CDR3 DNA is TGTGCCAGCAGTGAAGCAGTACAGGTTTACTCTGGAAACACCATATATTTT.

The chain employs TRBV7-9 and TRBJ1-6, with 8 bases identical to TRBD1. V lost 5 bases to trimming and J lost 6 bases; unmatched junction nucleotides: 9. The V gene's germline CDR1 is SEHNR and CDR2 FQNEAQ (reference sequence). This CDR3 spans 16 amino acids. In DNA, the CDR3 is TGTGCCAGCAGCCTTACCACAGGGGGGAGTAATTCACCCCTCCACTTT. Amino acid sequence: CASSLTTGGSNSPLHF.

The chain recombines TRBV10-3 with TRBJ2-2; D is ambiguous. V lost 7 bases to trimming and J lost 1 base, with 13 bases between them. The CDR3 is 15 residues long. CDR1 and CDR2 (germline): ENHRY, SYGVKD. This chain's CDR3 is CAITNQDMNTGELFF. As DNA, the CDR3 is TGTGCCATCACTAACCAAGACATGAACACCGGGGAGCTGTTTTTT.

The rearrangement uses TRBV24-1 and TRBJ2-7; 8 bases are a match to TRBD1. Germline V lookup: CDR1 KGHDR, CDR2 SFDVKD. The J segment lost 3 bases and the V segment lost 2 bases, leaving 14 bases of the junction unmatched. This CDR3 has 18 residues. CDR3 loop: CATSDSRRTGMEHYEQYF. The DNA of the CDR3 is TGTGCCACCAGTGATTCCCGGAGGACAGGGATGGAACACTACGAGCAGTACTTC.

This clone has a single count. This chain links TRBV3-1 (or the pseudogene TRBV3-2) with TRBJ1-1; 12 bases align to TRBD1. The ends lost 4 bases at V and 1 base at J; junction bases unmatched: 4. CDR3 length equals 16 residues. Germline-derived CDR1 and CDR2 are LGHDT and YNNKEL (reference sequence). CDR3 amino acids: CASSPGQGATNTEAFF. The CDR3, as DNA: TGTGCCAGCAGCCCGGGACAGGGGGCGACGAACACTGAAGCTTTCTTT.

J is TRBJ1-2 and V is TRBV12-3 or TRBV12-4; 9 bases agree with TRBD1. This CDR3 spans 13 amino acids. Trimming at V came to 6 bases and at J to 8 bases, leaving 7 bases not matched to a gene. The CDR3 sequence: CASSHRDRVGYTF. The CDR3 DNA reads as TGTGCCAGCAGCCACCGGGACAGGGTCGGCTACACCTTC.

CDR3 DNA sequence: TGTGCCAGTACCCTAGGGGGGGGTTGCTATGGCTACACCTTC. It codes for CASTLGGGCYGYTF. The chain uses TRBV3-1 (or the pseudogene TRBV3-2) and TRBJ1-2, with a possible D match to TRBD1 (6 bases). Germline CDR1 is LGHDT and CDR2 is YNNKEL (reference sequence). The ends were cut back, 9 bases at V and 4 bases at J, with 18 bases in the middle. This CDR3 region has 14 residues.

The sample holds one count of this clone. This chain uses TRBV3-1 (or the pseudogene TRBV3-2) with TRBJ2-5; D ambiguous. Germline V lookup: CDR1 LGHDT, CDR2 YNNKEL (reference sequence). This CDR3 has 11 residues. The V end lost 1 base, the J end lost 7 bases, and 4 bases lay between the germline ends. For the CDR3, the DNA is TGTGCCAGCAGCCAAGGCGCGACCCAGTACTTC. This translates into CASSQGATQYF.

This clone was counted ten times or more. The chain links TRBV5-1 to TRBJ2-3, with a tentative D call TRBD2 (6 bases). Germline loops: CDR1 SGHRS, CDR2 YFSETQ. V was cut by 6 bases and J by 0 bases, with 14 bases left in between. The CDR3 runs 15 residues. CDR3 in DNA: TGCGCCAGCACCCCGGCAGGAGGGAGCACAGATACGCAGTATTTT. This encodes CASTPAGGSTDTQYF.

The chain uses TRBV24-1 and TRBJ2-3; 8 nucleotides line up with TRBD1. CDR1 KGHDR and CDR2 SFDVKD come from the germline V gene. The CDR3 length is 15 residues. J was trimmed by 6 bases and V by 4 bases; bases with no gene match: 8. CDR3: CATSDPGQGRDTQYF. The CDR3 DNA reads TGTGCCACCAGTGACCCCGGACAGGGAAGGGATACGCAGTATTTT.

This clone was observed a few times. This sample includes further DNA sequences coding for the same CDR3. The gene calls are TRBV6-5 and TRBJ1-2; TRBD1 matches 7 bases. CDR1 MNHEY and CDR2 SVGAGI come from the germline V gene. V lost 3 bases, J lost 4 bases, and 5 bases stayed unmatched. The CDR3 totals 14 residues. Written as DNA, the CDR3 is TGTGCCAGCAGTTATGACAGGGTGGGCTATGGCTACACCTTC. It yields the protein CASSYDRVGYGYTF.

This rearrangement joins TRBV27 to TRBJ2-1; D remains ambiguous. There are 14 residues in the CDR3. V lost 1 base to trimming and J lost 9 bases, with 13 bases between them. Looked up from germline, CDR1 is MNHEY and CDR2 is SMNVEV (reference sequence). The CDR3 nucleotides read TGTGCCAGCAGTTTATACCCTGGAGTGGGTGAGCAGTTCTTC. This codes for CASSLYPGVGEQFF.

This clone was counted only a few times. The CDR3 loop reads CASSREVRLAADTQYF. The CDR3 region has the DNA TGCGCCAGCAGCCGGGAAGTGCGGCTAGCCGCAGATACGCAGTATTTT. The V gene is TRBV5-1, the J gene TRBJ2-3; weak D call: TRBD2 (5 bases). The V end was cut by 4 bases, the J end by 4 bases, with 19 bases between. CDR1 is SGHRS and CDR2 is YFSETQ in the germline V gene. This CDR3 contains 16 residues.

The chain combines TRBV27 with TRBJ2-7; TRBD2 is a possible D gene (5 bases). Germline CDR1 and CDR2: MNHEY and SMNVEV (reference sequence). The CDR3 consists of 15 residues. Trimming removed 5 bases at V and 0 bases at J, with 14 bases between. In nucleotides, the CDR3 is TGTGCCAGCAGTCCAGGACTGATAATCTCCTACGAGCAGTACTTC. Amino acid sequence: CASSPGLIISYEQYF.

The CDR3 spells CASSPTRTGNQPQHF. The CDR3 DNA sequence: TGTGCCAGCAGCCCCACCCGGACAGGTAATCAGCCCCAGCATTTT. The V and J genes are TRBV6-5 and TRBJ1-5; 7 bases fit TRBD1. The CDR3 sequence is 15 residues long. Looked up from germline, CDR1 is MNHEY and CDR2 is SVGAGI. Trimming took 6 bases from V and 4 from J; bases not matched to a gene: 9.

This clone has only one observation. The V and J genes are TRBV11-3 and TRBJ2-7, with D perhaps matching TRBD2 (6 bases). The CDR3 consists of 13 residues. From germline, CDR1 is SGHNT and CDR2 YENEEA. The ends were cut back, 5 bases at V and 7 bases at J, with 15 bases in the middle. CDR3 in DNA: TGTGCCAGCAGCCGGGTCGTGGGGGGAGAGCAGTACTTC. Translating gives CASSRVVGGEQYF.